Detailed here is one T cell receptor beta chain. What it binds is not known. The record originates from a study of CD8+ T cells in alopecia areata. Study-level background: For the treated group, dosing was oral tofacitinib at 5 to 10 mg twice daily. Percent of scalp involved defined treated patients' severity scores. Notes on the study in general: Tofacitinib delivered significant drops in scalp clonality and in expanded CD8+ clones among the top 100. Greater clonality was observed in lesional scalp samples, especially alopecia totalis/universalis, versus normal scalp.

The sequencing template was cDNA reverse transcribed from extracted RNA. Profiling relied on immunoSEQ multiplex PCR, and the TCRdb table lists in-frame clones only, not all of them. The top ten clones hold about 16% of a sample with tens of thousands of clones, over 25% of them seen once. Indicated treatment: oral pan-JAK inhibitor, 5-10 mg twice daily. The germline V and J ends were trimmed by 6 bases and 7 bases, with 15 bases remaining between them. The V gene's germline CDR1 is SGHDN and CDR2 FVKESK. The CDR3 totals 13 residues. The rearrangement joins TRBV14 to TRBJ2-5; D might be TRBD1 (6 bases). The clonotype originates from a human donor with alopecia areata. Sequencing used CD8+ T cells sorted from blood, obtained at week 4, from a patient treated with tofacitinib. Here the CDR3 reads CASSPGAGWTQYF. In nucleotides, the CDR3 is TGTGCCAGCAGTCCAGGGGCAGGGTGGACCCAGTACTTC.